This entry lists 14 T cell receptor beta chains sequenced from one sample in a study of shared clonotypes between healthy human individuals. Profiled with immunoSEQ multiplex PCR; TCRdb holds only in-frame clones, not every one. The sample has approximately 2.3 million clones, 85% to 95% seen once. The sample was naive CD4+ T cells from PBMCs. The subset was: CD45RA+ positively selected. These receptors came from a man between 18 and 29 years old in good health. Some clones in this sample may be carry-over from other donors' samples.

The chain employs TRBV19 and TRBJ1-3; perhaps TRBD1 as D (5 bases). From germline, CDR1 is LNHDA and CDR2 SQIVND (reference sequence). V was pared by 9 bases and J by 0 bases, with 12 bases between. The CDR3 totals 14 residues. CDR3 region: CASTTVSSGNTIYF. The CDR3 DNA reads as TGTGCCAGCACGACAGTCAGCTCTGGAAACACCATATATTTT.

The rearrangement links TRBV6-1 to TRBJ2-3, with a weak D call TRBD1 (6 bases). CDR3 length: 16 amino acids. V was trimmed by 3 bases and J by 3 bases, leaving 16 bases between them. Germline V CDR1 and CDR2: MNHNS, SASEGT. The DNA for the CDR3 is TGTGCCAGCAGTGACTTCAGGGGCTTTGGAACAGATACGCAGTATTTT. Protein: CASSDFRGFGTDTQYF.

This chain joins TRBV9 and TRBJ2-1, with no clear D. The CDR3 length is 12 residues. V lost 3 bases and J 9 bases, leaving 10 bases between the germline ends. CDR1 is SGDLS, CDR2 YYNGEE, per germline. The DNA of the CDR3 is TGTGCCAGCAGCGCACAAGGTGGTGAGCAGTTCTTC. Its protein is CASSAQGGEQFF.

The genes are TRBV7-7 and TRBJ2-5; possibly TRBD2 for D (5 bases). From germline, CDR1 is SSHAT and CDR2 FNYEAQ (reference sequence). There are 16 residues in the CDR3. V lost 1 base and J lost 5, with 17 bases in between. The CDR3 DNA follows: TGTGCCAGCAGCTTAGTGAGAGGGAACGGCAAGGAGACCCAGTACTTC. Translation: CASSLVRGNGKETQYF.

This sequence joins TRBV5-6 and TRBJ2-3; the match to TRBD1 covers 9 bases. Trimming took 2 bases from V and 5 from J; bases not matched to a gene: 9. The germline V gene has CDR1 SGHDT and CDR2 YYEEEE. The CDR3 contains 16 residues. The CDR3 loop reads CASSFIGQGFIDTQYF. CDR3 sequence (DNA): TGTGCCAGCAGCTTCATCGGACAGGGGTTTATAGATACGCAGTATTTT.

The gene calls are TRBV2 and TRBJ1-1; no definite D call. Germline values: CDR1 SNHLY, CDR2 FYNNEI. The CDR3 has 14 amino acids. The V end was cut by 7 bases, the J end by 1 base, with 13 bases between. In DNA form, the CDR3 reads TGTGCCAGCATAGAGAGGTGGGAGAACACTGAAGCTTTCTTT. This encodes CASIERWENTEAFF.

V usage is TRBV18 and J usage is TRBJ2-1, with 8 bases matching TRBD1. The germline V gene encodes CDR1 KGHSH and CDR2 LQKENI. This CDR3 spans 14 amino acids. Unmatched junction bases numbered 7, after V lost 8 bases and J lost 4 bases. The chain's CDR3 is CASTTGTGYNEQFF. Written as DNA, the CDR3 is TGTGCCAGCACGACCGGGACAGGTTACAATGAGCAGTTCTTC.

The chain combines TRBV2 with TRBJ2-3; TRBD2 agrees at 10 bases. Germline V lookup: CDR1 SNHLY, CDR2 FYNNEI. CDR3 length equals 16 residues. The junction had 7 bases not matched to a gene; V was cut back by 0 bases and J by 7 bases. The CDR3 spells CASSEAAASGSHTQYF. The CDR3 DNA sequence: TGTGCCAGCAGTGAAGCGGCGGCTAGCGGGAGTCATACGCAGTATTTT.

The rearrangement joins TRBV5-6 to TRBJ1-2; D gene uncertain. Germline V gene lookup returns CDR1 SGHDT and CDR2 YYEEEE. The CDR3 extends over 14 amino acids. V was shortened by 1 base and J by 0 bases, with 7 bases between the two germline ends. The CDR3 loop reads CASSLSQANYGYTF. The CDR3 DNA reads as TGTGCCAGCAGCTTGAGTCAAGCTAACTATGGCTACACCTTC.

J is TRBJ2-5 and V is TRBV28, with unresolved D. V lost 8 bases to trimming and J lost 3 bases, with 10 bases between them. Germline V CDR1 and CDR2: MDHEN, SYDVKM. This CDR3 is 12 amino acids long. The CDR3 nucleotides are TGTGCCAGCCGCGGCGATGAAGAGACCCAGTACTTC. This translates into CASRGDEETQYF.

This chain joins TRBV5-1 and TRBJ2-5, with D maybe TRBD1 (6 bases). Germline V gene sequence: CDR1 SGHRS, CDR2 YFSETQ. The CDR3 length is 14 residues. Trimming left V 4 bases short and J 4 bases short, with 14 bases between. The CDR3 region has the DNA TGCGCCAGCAGCCAGGAAGGGGGAGCAGAGACCCAGTACTTC. The encoded protein is CASSQEGGAETQYF.

CDR3 coding DNA: TGTGCCAGCAGCTTAGAAGCTGCTAGCGGGGCCACAGATACGCAGTATTTT. Translation gives CASSLEAASGATDTQYF. The chain links TRBV7-9 to TRBJ2-3; TRBD2 aligns across 9 bases. This CDR3 region has 17 residues. Germline V lookup: CDR1 SEHNR, CDR2 FQNEAQ (reference sequence). J lost 2 bases, V lost 1 base, and 7 bases had no gene match.

The chain combines TRBV2 with TRBJ2-5, with D unclear. Trimming left V 6 bases short and J 5 bases short, with 19 bases between. This CDR3 comprises 15 residues. Germline CDR1 and CDR2: SNHLY and FYNNEI. The CDR3 nucleotides read TGTGCCAGCAGGTTTGGTGCGGTTGGCCAGGAGACCCAGTACTTC. It yields the protein CASRFGAVGQETQYF.

V and J are TRBV5-1 and TRBJ2-7; D unresolved. Per the germline V gene, CDR1 is SGHRS and CDR2 is YFSETQ. The V and J ends lost 4 bases and 3 bases respectively, with 8 bases between them. This CDR3 spans 12 amino acids. The CDR3 DNA follows: TGCGCCAGCAGCCTTTCGGACTACGAGCAGTACTTC. Its protein is CASSLSDYEQYF.